The 19 T cell receptor beta chains given below trace back to one sample, sequenced in a study of early T cells in non-severe SARS-CoV-2 infection. TCRdb re-called the 5' RACE reads with MiXCR, one entry per CDR3 protein. The data contain under 60,000 distinct CDR3 sequences, under 15% of them seen just once; the ten biggest clones take up 9.5% to 13%. Sequenced input: whole blood. The receptors shown here come from an adult who was a healthcare worker with PCR-confirmed SARS-CoV-2 infection or an uninfected control (not recorded which).

This clonotype was counted ten times or more. The V and J genes are TRBV29-1 and TRBJ2-2; 7 bases fit TRBD1. The V and J ends lost 7 bases and 2 bases, in that order; junction bases with no gene match: 7. Germline V gene data show CDR1 as SQVTM and CDR2 as ANQGSEA. The CDR3 runs 14 residues. The CDR3: CSATGTVNTGELFF. The CDR3 DNA is TGCAGCGCAACCGGGACAGTCAACACCGGGGAGCTGTTTTTT.

This clonotype was detected only a few times. The V gene is TRBV29-1, the J gene TRBJ1-1; D perhaps matches TRBD1 (6 bases). V lost 8 bases to trimming and J lost 2 bases, with 15 bases between them. Germline CDR1 reads SQVTM; CDR2 reads ANQGSEA. The CDR3 totals 13 residues. The CDR3 bases are TGCAGCACCGCAGACAGGCCCAACACTGAAGCTTTCTTT. Amino acid sequence: CSTADRPNTEAFF.

This clonotype was picked up many times. The V call is TRBV5-6, the J call TRBJ2-3; TRBD2 might be the D (5 bases). The germline CDR1 and CDR2 sequences are SGHDT and YYEEEE. Trimming removed 4 bases at V and 3 bases at J, with 15 bases between. The CDR3 spans 15 residues. CDR3 bases: TGTGCCAGCAGCCTGGACTTCCGAAGAACAGATACGCAGTATTTT. This sequence encodes CASSLDFRRTDTQYF.

The table lists this clonotype with a few counts. J is TRBJ1-1 and V is TRBV28, with D unclear. Per germline, CDR1 MDHEN and CDR2 SYDVKM. The CDR3 consists of 13 residues. V was cut by 4 bases and J by 4 bases, with 10 bases left in between. CDR3 DNA sequence: TGTGCCAGCAGTTCGCCCTCAAGCACTGAAGCTTTCTTT. Translating it yields CASSSPSSTEAFF.

This clonotype was found many times. The rearrangement links TRBV9 to TRBJ1-2; 7 nucleotides match TRBD1. The CDR3 has 15 amino acids. In germline, CDR1 is SGDLS, CDR2 YYNGEE. Trimming at V came to 4 bases and at J to 0 bases, leaving 6 bases not matched to a gene. The CDR3 nucleotides read TGTGCCAGCAGCTCCCCGACAGGGTCTAACTATGGCTACACCTTC. It yields the protein CASSSPTGSNYGYTF.

This clonotype was observed a few times. The chain has TRBV5-1 and TRBJ1-5; D gene ambiguous. Germline V CDR1 and CDR2: SGHRS, YFSETQ. The CDR3 is 12 residues long. Trimming stripped 10 bases from V and 7 bases from J, with 15 bases between. The CDR3 spells CAPGQTEQPQHF. CDR3 coding DNA: TGCGCCCCCGGCCAGACGGAACAGCCCCAGCATTTT.

In this sample, this clonotype turned up many times. This chain joins TRBV7-3 and TRBJ2-7; D is perhaps TRBD2 (6 bases). CDR1 is SGHTA, CDR2 FQGTGA, per germline. The CDR3 is made up of 12 amino acids. V was cut by 5 bases and J by 7 bases, with 12 bases left in between. CDR3 sequence reads: CASSPNGGEQYF. CDR3 sequence (DNA): TGTGCCAGCAGCCCGAACGGGGGAGAGCAGTACTTC.

The sample holds many counts of this clonotype. The chain uses TRBV7-2 and TRBJ2-2; 8 nucleotides agree with TRBD2. Germline assignment: CDR1 SGHTA and CDR2 FQGNSA. The CDR3 totals 16 residues. V was pared by 1 base and J by 1 base, with 2 bases of the junction left unmatched. The CDR3 reads CASSLVAGRNTGELFF. The DNA of the CDR3 is TGTGCCAGCAGCTTAGTAGCGGGGCGGAACACCGGGGAGCTGTTTTTT.

V is TRBV27 and J is TRBJ2-2, with 8 bases that match TRBD2. Germline CDR1 and CDR2: MNHEY and SMNVEV (reference sequence). The CDR3 consists of 15 residues. V was pared by 3 bases and J by 6 bases, with 6 bases of the junction left unmatched. For the CDR3, the DNA is TGTGCCAGCAGTTTTAGAGCGGGAGAGGCCGGGGAGCTGTTTTTT. Encoded protein: CASSFRAGEAGELFF.

Ten or more counts support this clonotype. The chain's CDR3 is CASSQEMGRGYEKLFF. The CDR3 DNA reads TGCGCCAGCAGCCAAGAGATGGGCAGGGGTTATGAAAAACTGTTTTTT. The V call is TRBV4-1, the J call TRBJ1-4; weak D call: TRBD1 (6 bases). Trimming took off 0 bases at V and 6 bases at J, with 14 bases between the two ends. Germline-derived CDR1 and CDR2 are MGHRA and YSYEKL. This CDR3 contains 16 residues.

The V and J genes are TRBV28 and TRBJ2-3, with TRBD1 as a possible D gene (6 bases). V lost 3 bases and J lost 1, with 8 bases in between. The CDR3 length is 14 residues. The germline gives CDR1 MDHEN, CDR2 SYDVKM. CDR3 sequence: CASSFPGGTDTQYF. The CDR3 nucleotides read TGTGCCAGCAGTTTTCCAGGGGGCACAGATACGCAGTATTTT. The full variable domain, rest sourced from reference TRBV28 and TRBJ2-3, is DVKVTQSSRYLVKRTGEKVFLECVQDMDHENMFWYRQDPGLGLRLIYFSYDVKMKEKGDIPEGYSVSREKKERFSLILESASTNQTSMYLCASSFPGGTDTQYFGPGTRLTVL.

This clonotype was observed a few times. J is TRBJ1-5 and V is TRBV9; the D gene is possibly TRBD1 (6 bases). In germline, CDR1 is SGDLS, CDR2 YYNGEE. The CDR3 is 17 amino acids. V gave up 4 bases and J gave up 2 bases, with 19 bases separating them. The CDR3 protein is CASSPNEGDAGNQPQHF. The CDR3 DNA reads as TGTGCCAGCAGCCCCAACGAGGGGGACGCGGGCAATCAGCCCCAGCATTTT.

This clonotype was seen a handful of times. The J gene is TRBJ2-2, the V gene TRBV6-1, with 11 bases that match TRBD2. There are 18 residues in the CDR3. Trimming at V came to 5 bases and at J to 1 base, leaving 9 bases not matched to a gene. From germline, CDR1 is MNHNS and CDR2 SASEGT. CDR3 sequence reads: CASSPPLAGGRNTGELFF. As DNA, the CDR3 is TGTGCCAGCAGTCCCCCCCTAGCGGGGGGCCGGAACACCGGGGAGCTGTTTTTT.

This clonotype has ten or more counts. This rearrangement joins TRBV3-1 to TRBJ1-3; maybe TRBD1 (5 bases). Germline CDR1 LGHDT, CDR2 YNNKEL (reference sequence). The CDR3 is 16 residues long. The V and J ends lost 1 base and 2 bases respectively, with 12 bases between them. CDR3 in amino acids: CASSQAAGRTGNTIYF. DNA for the CDR3: TGTGCCAGCAGCCAAGCAGCGGGGCGGACTGGAAACACCATATATTTT.

The rearrangement links TRBV6-5 to TRBJ1-1; D gene unclear. V was cut by 4 bases and J by 1 base, with 13 bases left in between. Looked up from germline, CDR1 is MNHEY and CDR2 is SVGAGI. The CDR3 totals 15 residues. The CDR3, as DNA: TGTGCCAGCAGTTGGGGAGGCTTTCAGAACACTGAAGCTTTCTTT. Its translation: CASSWGGFQNTEAFF.

The V gene is TRBV5-4, the J gene TRBJ2-3; 9 positions match TRBD2. The CDR3 runs 16 residues. Per germline, CDR1 SGHNT and CDR2 YYREEE (reference sequence). Trimming cost V 4 bases and J 2 bases; bases outside gene matches: 8. The DNA of the CDR3 is TGTGCCAGCAGCGTTGGGACTAGCCAAACCACAGATACGCAGTATTTT. It translates to CASSVGTSQTTDTQYF.

This clonotype was seen at least ten times. V usage is TRBV20-1 and J usage is TRBJ2-1, with TRBD2 matching over 8 bases. CDR1 is DFQATT and CDR2 is SNEGSKA in the germline V gene (reference sequence). CDR3 length equals 15 residues. V lost 1 base to trimming and J lost 4 bases; unmatched junction nucleotides: 6. DNA for the CDR3: TGCAGTGCTAGAGGTTTGCGGGGGGAATACAATGAGCAGTTCTTC. Translation gives CSARGLRGEYNEQFF.

The chain carries TRBV10-1 and TRBJ1-3, with D hard to call. Germline CDR1 WNHNN, CDR2 SYGVQD (reference sequence). This CDR3 region has 14 residues. V lost 4 bases and J lost 2, with 9 bases in between. In DNA, the CDR3 is TGCGCCAGCAGTGGTTCGGAGGCTGGAAACACCATATATTTT. It translates to CASSGSEAGNTIYF.

Many counts were recorded for this clonotype. V usage is TRBV6-6 and J usage is TRBJ2-4; D may be TRBD1 or TRBD2 (5 bases each). Germline V gene data show CDR1 as MNHNY and CDR2 as SVGAGI (reference sequence). Trimming shortened V by 2 bases and J by 0 bases, and 8 bases separated the two germline ends. The CDR3 runs 15 residues. The CDR3 reads CASSYGTLAKNIQYF. The CDR3, as DNA: TGTGCCAGCAGTTACGGGACGCTAGCCAAAAACATTCAGTACTTC.